This T cell receptor (beta chain) was identified in a study of T cells in Graves' hyperthyroidism and ophthalmopathy (dated 2019 in TCRdb). In terms of the full investigation: Peripheral blood was sampled at the time of initial diagnosis, prior to any treatment. To identify TCR V-J signatures that set the groups apart, the researchers used a discovery cohort of more than 95 patients, made up of fewer than 50 with Graves' ophthalmopathy and some 58 with stable Graves' hyperthyroidism. Following sampling, methimazole starting at 30 mg daily was given to hyperthyroidism patients, and high-dose intravenous methylprednisolone was given to ophthalmopathy patients. The roughly 94 discovery patients were randomly split 7:3 into training and test sets. In addition, the study compared T-cell repertoires in thyroid tissue and in blood from about six Graves' hyperthyroidism patients. The paper reports TCR Vbeta CDR3 sequencing of 140 or so peripheral blood samples: some 41 ophthalmopathy, fewer than 80 hyperthyroidism and approximately 17 progressor patients. An independent validation cohort of around 19 hyperthyroidism patients and approximately 17 patients who later progressed to ophthalmopathy tested prospective prediction of ophthalmopathy. The study at large found these results: Sample size was not statistically predetermined, and blinding of investigators to group allocation was not performed. In validation, the model predicted progression to ophthalmopathy with around 71% sensitivity and 72% to 85% specificity, a median of approximately 6.5 months before onset. A 13 V-J signature model separated ophthalmopathy from stable hyperthyroidism, with roughly 88% sensitivity and 81.08% specificity in cross-validation and 80%/75% in testing. Most expanded thyroid clonotypes (frequency above 0.001) were also detected in blood, a finding suggesting that blood repertoires may reflect thyroid immune responses.

CDR1 and CDR2 were assigned from the germline V gene as SGHRS and YFSETQ. Inclusive of the bounding cysteine and phenylalanine, the CDR3 is 15 residues long. Kept here is only the CDR3 DNA, which spans 45 bases and is read in frame from base 1. The germline V and J ends show losses of 4 bases and 10 bases respectively, and no gene match explains 7 bases of the junction. The TCR beta CDR3 regions were amplified from RNA transcripts. The TCR CDR3 was subjected to a first round of RT-PCR using the HTBI primer set and the Qiagen OneStep RT-PCR kit. The libraries were constructed in a second round of multiplex PCR and then size-selected and purified. Libraries were sequenced paired-end with 100 bp reads on an Illumina HiSeq2000. As for how the authors treated the data: SOAPnuke was used to process the raw data, removing reads that contained adapters or uncalled bases, had a mean Phred below 15, or lacked an exact match to the constant primer or identifier. High-quality paired reads were merged using COPE v1.2.5, and each unique nucleotide sequence was defined as a clonotype. MiTCR v1.1 was used to align clonotypes to the IMGT TRBV, TRBD and TRBJ reference segments. The analysis was restricted to V-J combinations with a frequency above 0.0001, which together covered around 99% of the repertoires. A TCS score was defined as the ratio between F50 (clonal expansion) and ExV (chaos), using BLOSUM62-based TCRdist between CDR3 peptides within each V-J. Welch's t-statistics and random forest reduced 500 to 550 V-J features to roughly 13, which were used in a naive Bayes classifier (R e1071). Using fastp at Q25 and MiXCR, TCRdb reprocessed the public reads and kept productive beta chains. Identical CDR3 protein sequences are pooled into one entry, listed with their most common genes and DNA. Here the V and J calls rest on TCRdb's processing, not on the authors' analysis. This sample is represented by around 370,000 distinct CDR3 sequences; about 18% of them were singletons. Clones ranked in the top ten supply 40% to 45% of the sample.

Ophthalmopathy patients had moderately to severely active disease, Clinical Activity Score of at least 3, NOSPECS grade of at least 4, and duration under 3 months. Any patient with an uncontrolled infection, another autoimmune disease, pregnancy or lactation was excluded. Diagnoses relied on clinical symptoms, serum thyroxine and TRAb, thyroid ultrasound and orbital computed tomography. Ficoll-Paque density gradient centrifugation was used to isolate PBMCs from around 10 ml of fresh peripheral blood. Total RNA was extracted with Trizol reagent, and quality was checked on an Agilent 2100 Bioanalyzer. About this clonotype: It lacks a known antigen. Nothing much larger sits one base from this clone, and base qualities are not available.

Sequenced: blood. The chain uses TRBV5-1 and TRBJ1-6, and 11 junctional nucleotides match TRBD1. The receptor comes from a young man with Graves' ophthalmopathy. The CDR3 sequence is CASSQQDRGQSPLHF. The DNA sequence is given as TGCGCCAGCAGCCAGCAGGACAGGGGGCAATCACCCCTCCACTTT.